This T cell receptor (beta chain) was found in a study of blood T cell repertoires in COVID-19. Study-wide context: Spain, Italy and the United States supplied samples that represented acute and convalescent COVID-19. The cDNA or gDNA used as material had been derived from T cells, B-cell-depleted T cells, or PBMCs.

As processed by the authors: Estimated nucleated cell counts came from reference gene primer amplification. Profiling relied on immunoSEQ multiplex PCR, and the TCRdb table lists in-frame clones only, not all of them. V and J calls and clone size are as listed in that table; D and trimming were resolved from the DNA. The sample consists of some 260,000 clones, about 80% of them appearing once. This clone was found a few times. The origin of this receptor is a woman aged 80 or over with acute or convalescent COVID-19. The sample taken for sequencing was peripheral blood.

In nucleotides, the CDR3 is TGTGCCAGCAGCTCTGGGACAGGGGGAGAAAAACTGTTTTTT. Amino acids: CASSSGTGGEKLFF. The chain couples TRBV5-5 to TRBJ1-4; 11 bases match TRBD1. V lost 3 bases to trimming and J lost 8 bases; unmatched junction nucleotides: 3. The CDR3 consists of 14 residues. Per the germline V gene, CDR1 is SGHKS and CDR2 is YYEKEE (reference sequence).